This T cell receptor beta chain appears in the sequencing data of a study of blood T cell repertoires in COVID-19 (TCRdb year 2020). For context, the study as a whole: The collaborator samples originated in the United States, Italy and Spain and spanned the acute and convalescent phases of COVID-19. The material from the prospective study consisted of cDNA or gDNA derived from T cells, B-cell-depleted T cells, or PBMCs. The dataset comprised deeply sampled blood TCRbeta repertoires from subjects exposed to, actively infected with, or recovered from COVID-19. A freely available public database, intended as a resource for researchers studying the immune response to SARS-CoV-2, is where the repertoires were released. Samples were obtained from the ongoing ImmuneRACE study (first 160 participants) and from 1,200 or so subjects provided by 6 global collaborators. The sample metadata nearly always contained a de-identified subject ID, COVID-19 status, age in years and sex. Where available, HLA class I and class II types were obtained from metadata supplied by the sample provider rather than from assay-based typing.

Study-wide conclusions, independent of this receptor: The quantity of clinical and demographic metadata differed by source and by participant and was supplied without curation.

The CDR3 covers 14 residues, taking in both the cysteine and the phenylalanine. The CDR3 DNA has 42 bases and is translated from base 1. V loses 0 bases, J loses 4 bases, and the germline ends lie 7 bases apart. The germline V gene provides CDR1 SGHRS and CDR2 YFSETQ. Each collaborating institution followed its own protocols to collect whole blood in K2EDTA tubes. For TCRbeta analysis, collaborators shipped samples as frozen whole blood, isolated PBMCs, or DNA extracted from either of those sample types. As to this clone: Its antigen is not yet known. No base-level quality is on record; no much larger clone is a single base apart.

The immunoSEQ Assay, a bias-controlled multiplex PCR, was used to amplify TCRbeta CDR3 regions from genomic DNA. The original methods were these. The number of nucleated cells in each sample was estimated by amplification of reference gene primers within the assay. To quantify the absolute abundance of each unique TCRbeta CDR3 rearrangement, sequence reads were collapsed and filtered. For each sample, productive Simpson clonality was calculated by taking the square root of Simpson's diversity index across productive rearrangements. What TCRdb holds here is the immuneACCESS table cut down to in-frame rearrangements. Part of the clones is not present; checked against another copy, under half of the missing clones reflect an unresolved V gene, and the others are unexplained. V, J and clone size reflect that table, while D and trimming were determined from the DNA. Within this sample are under 350,000 clones, with around 89% of them counted one time only. Roughly 5.1% of the sample rests with the top ten.

Sequenced: peripheral blood. The chain couples TRBV5-1 to TRBJ1-4; the D gene cannot be named for sure. This clonotype was obtained from a man aged 40-49 years with acute or convalescent COVID-19. The CDR3 protein sequence reads: CASSLGGRNEKLFF. The DNA sequence follows: TGCGCCAGCAGCTTGGGCGGCCGTAATGAAAAACTGTTTTTT.